This TCR beta chain stems from a study of human T cells and chemical hapten exposure. Study-wide findings and caveats: Relative to controls, expanded TCRs formed significantly more large CDR3 similarity clusters. DPC sensitization left the count of TCRs above 1 in 1000 unchanged.

This clonotype has a count of ten or more. What it binds is unknown. Regarding time point: patch test 2, 6 weeks after DPC sensitization. The treatment denotes: therapeutic diphenylcyclopropenone sensitization with weekly scalp DPC. The ends were cut back, 3 bases at V and 4 bases at J, with 9 bases in the middle. Germline CDR1 MGHDK, CDR2 SYGVNS. This CDR3 spans 14 amino acids. Unique molecular identifiers were attached to individual cDNA molecules within the library. Original handling: Sample TCR totals centred on a median of 95,638, ranging roughly 23,224 to 690,600. MiXCR, applied by TCRdb to the RACE reads, yields one record per CDR3 protein. The V and J calls shown here were made by TCRdb, not taken from the authors' results. The table records approximately 80,000 distinct CDR3 sequences, more than 9% of them present only once.

This chain connects TRBV25-1 to TRBJ1-4, with D possibly matching TRBD1 (5 bases). This specimen was whole blood, taken in connection with sensitization to the hapten diphenylcyclopropenone (DPC). The clonotype was recovered from a woman in her fifties or sixties with alopecia areata. Some clones in this sample may be carry-over from other donors' samples. CDR3 DNA sequence: TGTGCCAGCAGTGACAGGGCCGGTAATGAAAAACTGTTTTTT. Protein product: CASSDRAGNEKLFF.